This T cell receptor (beta chain) was captured by sequencing in a study of CD8 T cells in Susac syndrome. CD8+ and CD4+ T cells were negatively isolated; TEMRA cells were FACS-enriched. Reverse transcription of 0.5 to 1 ug RNA used random hexamers. TCRdb processed the immunoSEQ multiplex PCR reads anew with MiXCR; each CDR3 protein has one entry. The sample includes some 200,000 distinct CDR3 sequences, roughly 91% of them seen just once. Losses at the gene ends were 5 bases for V and 6 bases for J; bases not matched to a gene: 13. The germline CDR1 and CDR2 sequences are LNHDA and SQIVND (reference sequence). The CDR3 is 16 residues long.

The sample comprised CD4+ T cells from PBMCs. The sequence was obtained from a human donor with Susac syndrome. The chain couples TRBV19 to TRBJ2-3, with 8 bases that match TRBD2. For the CDR3, the DNA is TGTGCCAGTAGTGCCAGCGGGAGAACGTACGCGGATACGCAGTATTTT. Protein sequence: CASSASGRTYADTQYF.